The clone carrying this TCR beta chain has just a few counts. Its antigen remains unknown. These data come from a study of vaccination and CD4 T cells after COVID-19. Study findings and constraints: The median number of SARS-CoV-2-reactive clonotypes increased from about 20 to 38, a change that did not reach significance.

An Oncomine TCR Beta short-read assay was used to sequence the DNA from cultured CD4+ T cells. Researchers extracted genomic DNA from CD4+ T cells that had been cultured. MiXCR, applied by TCRdb to the PCR reads, yields one record per CDR3 protein. The sample records roughly 5,300 distinct CDR3 sequences, roughly 45% being singletons. As for treatment: roughly 10-day PBMC culture with coronavirus spike peptide pools or control peptides (ViraFEST assay). Following expansion of antigen-specific T cells with peptide pools, ViraFEST then sequenced TCRs. The germline V gene has CDR1 SEHNR and CDR2 FQNEAQ (reference sequence). V lost 5 bases and J lost 3, with 10 bases in between. This CDR3 has 13 residues.

What was sequenced was CD4+ T cells from blood, cultured in vitro. This chain uses TRBV7-9 with TRBJ2-5, with D possibly TRBD1 on 7 matching bases. This sequence was found in a human donor who had recovered from COVID-19. CDR3 nucleotide sequence: TGTGCCAGCAGCGCCAGGGGGGAAGAGACCCAGTACTTC. Its protein product is CASSARGEETQYF.